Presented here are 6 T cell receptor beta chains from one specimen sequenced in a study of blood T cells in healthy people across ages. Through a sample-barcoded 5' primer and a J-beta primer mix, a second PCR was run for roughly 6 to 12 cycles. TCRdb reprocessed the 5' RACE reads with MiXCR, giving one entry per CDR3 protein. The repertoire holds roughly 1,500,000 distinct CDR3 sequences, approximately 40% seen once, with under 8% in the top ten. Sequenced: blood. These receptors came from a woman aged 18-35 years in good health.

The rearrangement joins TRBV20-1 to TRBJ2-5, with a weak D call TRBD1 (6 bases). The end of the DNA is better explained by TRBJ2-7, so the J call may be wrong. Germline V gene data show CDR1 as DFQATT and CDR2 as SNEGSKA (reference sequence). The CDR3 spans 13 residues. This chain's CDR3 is CSAPAGAGSEQYF. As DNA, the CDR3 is TGCAGTGCTCCCGCAGGGGCGGGCTCCGAGCAGTACTTC.

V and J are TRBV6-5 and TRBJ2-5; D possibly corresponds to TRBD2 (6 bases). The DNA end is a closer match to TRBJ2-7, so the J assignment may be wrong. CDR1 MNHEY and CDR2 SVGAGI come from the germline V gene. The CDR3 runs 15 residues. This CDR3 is CASGQGASAFNEQYF. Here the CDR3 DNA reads TGTGCCAGCGGTCAAGGTGCTAGCGCTTTTAACGAGCAGTACTTC.

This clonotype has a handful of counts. DNA for the CDR3: TGTGCCAGCAGCCAAGAGGAGGACCTTCAAGAGACCCAGTACTTC. This encodes CASSQEEDLQETQYF. The genes are TRBV3-1 and TRBJ2-5; D may be TRBD2 (5 bases). This CDR3 has 15 residues. The germline CDR1 and CDR2 sequences are LGHDT and YNNKEL (reference sequence). Deletions cut 0 bases from V and 2 bases from J, with 10 bases between.

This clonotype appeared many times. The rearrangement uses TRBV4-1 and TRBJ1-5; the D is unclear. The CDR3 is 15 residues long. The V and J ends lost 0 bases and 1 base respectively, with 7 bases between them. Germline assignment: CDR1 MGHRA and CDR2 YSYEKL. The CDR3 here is CASSQETGSNQPQHF. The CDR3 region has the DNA TGCGCCAGCAGCCAAGAGACGGGGAGCAATCAGCCCCAGCATTTT.

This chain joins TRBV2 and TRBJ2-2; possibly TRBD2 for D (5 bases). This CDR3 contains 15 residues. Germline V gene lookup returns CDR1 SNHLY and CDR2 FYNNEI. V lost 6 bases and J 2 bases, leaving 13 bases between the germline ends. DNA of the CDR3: TGTGCCAGCAGGGACGACGGACTCAACACCGGGGAGCTGTTTTTT. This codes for CASRDDGLNTGELFF.

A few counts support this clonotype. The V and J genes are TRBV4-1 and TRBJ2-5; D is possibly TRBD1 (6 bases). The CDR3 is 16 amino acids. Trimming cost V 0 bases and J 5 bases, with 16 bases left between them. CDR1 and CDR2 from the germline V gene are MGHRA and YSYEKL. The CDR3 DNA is TGCGCCAGCAGCCAAGATAGGGACATCCTAGGGGAGACCCAGTACTTC. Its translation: CASSQDRDILGETQYF.